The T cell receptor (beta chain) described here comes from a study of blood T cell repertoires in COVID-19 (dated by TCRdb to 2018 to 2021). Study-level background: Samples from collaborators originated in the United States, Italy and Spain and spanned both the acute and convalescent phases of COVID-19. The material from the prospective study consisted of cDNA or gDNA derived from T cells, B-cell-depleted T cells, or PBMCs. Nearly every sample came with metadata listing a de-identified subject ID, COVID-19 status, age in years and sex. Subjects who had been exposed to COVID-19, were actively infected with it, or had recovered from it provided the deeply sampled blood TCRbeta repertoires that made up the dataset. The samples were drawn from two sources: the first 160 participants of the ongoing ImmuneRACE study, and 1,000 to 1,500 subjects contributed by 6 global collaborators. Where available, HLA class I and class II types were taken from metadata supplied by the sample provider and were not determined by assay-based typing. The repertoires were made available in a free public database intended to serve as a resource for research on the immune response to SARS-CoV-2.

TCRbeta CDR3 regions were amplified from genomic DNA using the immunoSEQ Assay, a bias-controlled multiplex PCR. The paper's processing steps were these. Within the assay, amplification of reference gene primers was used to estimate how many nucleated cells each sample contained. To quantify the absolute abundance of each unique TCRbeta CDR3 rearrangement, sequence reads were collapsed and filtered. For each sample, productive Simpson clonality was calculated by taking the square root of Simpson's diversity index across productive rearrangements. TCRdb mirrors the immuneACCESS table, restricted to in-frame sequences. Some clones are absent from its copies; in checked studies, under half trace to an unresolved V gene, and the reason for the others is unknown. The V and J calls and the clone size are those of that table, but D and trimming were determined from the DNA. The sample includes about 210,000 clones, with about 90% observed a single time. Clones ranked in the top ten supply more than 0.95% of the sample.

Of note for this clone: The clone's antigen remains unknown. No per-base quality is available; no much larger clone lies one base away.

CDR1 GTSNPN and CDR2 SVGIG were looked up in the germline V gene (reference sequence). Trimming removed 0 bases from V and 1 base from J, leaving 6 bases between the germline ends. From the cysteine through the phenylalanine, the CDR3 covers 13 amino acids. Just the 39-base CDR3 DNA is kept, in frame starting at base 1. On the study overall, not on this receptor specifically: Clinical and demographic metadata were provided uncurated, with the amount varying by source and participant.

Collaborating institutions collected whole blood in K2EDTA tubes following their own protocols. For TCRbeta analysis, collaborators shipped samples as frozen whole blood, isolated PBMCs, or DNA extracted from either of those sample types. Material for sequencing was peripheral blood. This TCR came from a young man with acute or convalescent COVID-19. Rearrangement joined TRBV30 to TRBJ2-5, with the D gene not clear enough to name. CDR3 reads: CAWSVQIQETQYF. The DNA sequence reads TGTGCCTGGAGTGTACAAATCCAAGAGACCCAGTACTTC.